The source of this T cell receptor (beta chain) is a study of blood T cells in healthy people across ages. At the level of the study: Capturing about one barcoded beta molecule per two T cells was achieved by template switching.

Study-level findings and limits: Per million T cells, TCR beta diversity dropped about linearly as age rose.

This clonotype was recorded many times. The antigen is undetermined. Primed by a sample-barcoded 5' primer and a J-beta primer mix, a second PCR proceeded for about 6 to 12 cycles. TCRdb re-called the 5' RACE reads with MiXCR, one entry per CDR3 protein. The sample shows approximately 790,000 distinct CDR3 sequences, approximately 67% of them seen only once. The source is a man between 25 and 39 years old in good health. Material for sequencing was blood.

The CDR3 reads CASSPTPYEQYF. CDR3 nucleotides: TGTGCCAGCAGCCCCACACCTTACGAGCAGTACTTC. This sequence joins TRBV12-3 or TRBV12-4 and TRBJ2-7; D uncertain. Trimming shortened V by 6 bases and J by 4 bases, and 10 bases separated the two germline ends. This CDR3 is 12 amino acids long.